This is a list of T cell receptor beta chains from one sample in a study of cytomegalovirus exposure and HLA in healthy donors. The assay was immunoSEQ multiplex PCR, and TCRdb's table has in-frame clones only and misses some. The sample carries 120,000 or so clones, about four fifths recorded once. Sequenced: PBMCs. Receptor source: a man between 18 and 29 years old in good health and CMV-seronegative. Both conserved end residues are part of each CDR3. The D gene is left open where the match is weak. Size is omitted from some rows. Given values are once, few, many or a class for expanded clones.

v_call: TRBV19; clone_size: once; j_call: TRBJ2-7; d_call: TRBD2; cdr3_nt: TGTGCCAGTAGTATCGGGGGGAGCAACTACGAGCAGTACTTC; cdr3_aa: CASSIGGSNYEQYF
v_call: TRBV27; clone_size: .; j_call: TRBJ2-1; d_call: .; cdr3_nt: TGTGCCAGTATGAAAGGGGGAGATGGGGGCAATGAGCAGTTCTTC; cdr3_aa: CASMKGGDGGNEQFF
v_call: TRBV5-5; clone_size: .; j_call: TRBJ2-1; d_call: TRBD1; cdr3_nt: TGTGCCAGCAGCTTAACAGGGGACATCTACAATGAGCAGTTCTTC; cdr3_aa: CASSLTGDIYNEQFF
v_call: TRBV11-1; clone_size: once; j_call: TRBJ2-1; d_call: .; cdr3_nt: TGTGCCAGCAGAAGGCAGGGTAATTCCAATGAGCAGTTCTTC; cdr3_aa: CASRRQGNSNEQFF
v_call: TRBV25-1; clone_size: once; j_call: TRBJ2-2; d_call: TRBD2; cdr3_nt: TGTGCCAGCAGTGGCGGACTAGCGGGGGTCCCGGGTGACGGGGAGCTGTTTTTT; cdr3_aa: CASSGGLAGVPGDGELFF
v_call: TRBV7-3; clone_size: .; j_call: TRBJ2-3; d_call: TRBD2; cdr3_nt: TGTGCCAGCAGCTTAAGAGGTCTGGCCGGGGGGTCCACAGATACGCAGTATTTT; cdr3_aa: CASSLRGLAGGSTDTQYF
v_call: TRBV7-9; clone_size: .; j_call: TRBJ1-1; d_call: .; cdr3_nt: TGTGCCACACAGGGATCGAACACTGAAGCTTTCTTT; cdr3_aa: CATQGSNTEAFF
v_call: TRBV19; clone_size: once; j_call: TRBJ2-3; d_call: TRBD2; cdr3_nt: TGTGCCAGTAGTATAGGGCCTAGCGGGGGGGGTTATACGCAGTATTTT; cdr3_aa: CASSIGPSGGGYTQYF
v_call: TRBV12-2; clone_size: .; j_call: TRBJ1-5; d_call: .; cdr3_nt: TGTGCAAGTCGCTTAGGGAGACGGGCCAGGGGCGTCAATCAGCCCCAGCATTTT; cdr3_aa: CASRLGRRARGVNQPQHF
v_call: TRBV7-9; clone_size: .; j_call: TRBJ2-5; d_call: TRBD1; cdr3_nt: TGTGCCAGCAGCCCCGTCAACAGGGGGCGCGGGGAGACCCAGTACTTC; cdr3_aa: CASSPVNRGRGETQYF
v_call: TRBV19; clone_size: .; j_call: TRBJ2-1; d_call: TRBD1; cdr3_nt: TGTGCCAGTAGTGTAGACAGGGGTTCGAACAATGAGCAGTTCTTC; cdr3_aa: CASSVDRGSNNEQFF
v_call: TRBV19; clone_size: .; j_call: TRBJ1-2; d_call: TRBD1; cdr3_nt: TGTGCCAGTAGTATCTTAGGGACAGGCGGTGGCTACACCTTC; cdr3_aa: CASSILGTGGGYTF
v_call: TRBV15; clone_size: .; j_call: TRBJ1-4; d_call: TRBD1; cdr3_nt: TGTGCCACCAGCAGAGATTCGATACCGGGACAGGGGGCAGAGGATGAAAAACTGTTTTTT; cdr3_aa: CATSRDSIPGQGAEDEKLFF
v_call: TRBV6-1; clone_size: .; j_call: TRBJ2-3; d_call: TRBD1; cdr3_nt: TGTGCCAGCGACAGGGGGCGAACAGATACGCAGTATTTT; cdr3_aa: CASDRGRTDTQYF
v_call: TRBV6-1; clone_size: .; j_call: TRBJ1-2; d_call: .; cdr3_nt: TGTGCCAGCACCTCAAGGCTGGGGGGTTTAAATGGCTACACCTTC; cdr3_aa: CASTSRLGGLNGYTF
v_call: TRBV5-1; clone_size: .; j_call: TRBJ2-7; d_call: TRBD2; cdr3_nt: TGCGCCAGCAGCTACGATAGCGGGGGGATCTCCTACGAGCAGTACTTC; cdr3_aa: CASSYDSGGISYEQYF
v_call: TRBV2; clone_size: once; j_call: TRBJ2-1; d_call: .; cdr3_nt: TGTGCCACCCAGGGGCAGGCGAGCTCCTACAATGAGCAGTTCTTC; cdr3_aa: CATQGQASSYNEQFF
v_call: TRBV7-7; clone_size: .; j_call: TRBJ2-5; d_call: TRBD1; cdr3_nt: TGTGCCAGCAGCCGGGACAGGAGGGAGACCCAGTACTTC; cdr3_aa: CASSRDRRETQYF
v_call: TRBV2; clone_size: once; j_call: TRBJ2-1; d_call: TRBD1; cdr3_nt: TGTGCCAGCAGCTCCGGGACAGGGAGCGACAATGAGCAGTTCTTC; cdr3_aa: CASSSGTGSDNEQFF
v_call: TRBV5-8; clone_size: .; j_call: TRBJ1-1; d_call: TRBD1; cdr3_nt: TGTGCCAGCAGCTTCTCCTTGGGACAGGGGCCCACTGAAGCTTTCTTT; cdr3_aa: CASSFSLGQGPTEAFF
v_call: TRBV4-3; clone_size: .; j_call: TRBJ1-4; d_call: .; cdr3_nt: TGCGCCAGCAGCCAAGAGGCGCAGGGCTTGAAGCGACTGTTTTTT; cdr3_aa: CASSQEAQGLKRLFF
v_call: TRBV5-1; clone_size: .; j_call: TRBJ2-2; d_call: .; cdr3_nt: TGCGCCAGCAGTTTCACAGTCACCGGGGAGCTGTTTTTT; cdr3_aa: CASSFTVTGELFF
v_call: TRBV9; clone_size: once; j_call: TRBJ2-3; d_call: TRBD1; cdr3_nt: TGTGCCAGCAGCACCGGGGGACAGGGAAAGCAGTATTTT; cdr3_aa: CASSTGGQGKQYF
v_call: TRBV7-9; clone_size: .; j_call: TRBJ1-5; d_call: .; cdr3_nt: TGTGCCAGCAGCCTTACGGGGGGCAATCAGCCCCAGCATTTT; cdr3_aa: CASSLTGGNQPQHF
v_call: TRBV2; clone_size: .; j_call: TRBJ1-1; d_call: .; cdr3_nt: TGTGCCAGTCTCCGGTCGGGCACTGAAGCTTTCTTT; cdr3_aa: CASLRSGTEAFF
v_call: TRBV6-1; clone_size: .; j_call: TRBJ1-1; d_call: TRBD1; cdr3_nt: TGTGCCAGCAGTACCCTTACAGGGGGGAACACTGAAGCTTTCTTT; cdr3_aa: CASSTLTGGNTEAFF
v_call: TRBV5-6; clone_size: once; j_call: TRBJ2-5; d_call: TRBD1; cdr3_nt: TGTGCCAGCAGCTGGGACAGGACCCAAGAGACCCAGTACTTC; cdr3_aa: CASSWDRTQETQYF
v_call: TRBV13; clone_size: few; j_call: TRBJ2-6; d_call: .; cdr3_nt: TGTGCCAGCAGCCCAGGGGTGTGGGCGGCCGGGGCCAACGTCCTGACTTTC; cdr3_aa: CASSPGVWAAGANVLTF
v_call: TRBV19; clone_size: .; j_call: TRBJ1-3; d_call: .; cdr3_nt: TGTGCCACCCGGGACATTGGAGGAAACACCATATATTTT; cdr3_aa: CATRDIGGNTIYF
v_call: TRBV4-2; clone_size: .; j_call: TRBJ2-7; d_call: TRBD1; cdr3_nt: TGTGCCAGCAGCCAAGTCGGACAGGGTACCTACGAGCAGTACTTC; cdr3_aa: CASSQVGQGTYEQYF
v_call: TRBV7-9; clone_size: once; j_call: TRBJ1-1; d_call: TRBD1; cdr3_nt: TGTGCCAGCAGCTTAGGGACAGGGGAGGATGACACTGAAGCTTTCTTT; cdr3_aa: CASSLGTGEDDTEAFF
v_call: TRBV7-9; clone_size: .; j_call: TRBJ1-1; d_call: TRBD1; cdr3_nt: TGTTCCAGCAGCGACAGAGGGGGCGGGAACACTGAAGCTTTCTTT; cdr3_aa: CSSSDRGGGNTEAFF
v_call: TRBV10-3; clone_size: .; j_call: TRBJ1-2; d_call: .; cdr3_nt: TGTGCCATCAGTGAGGACAGCTCTAACTATGGCTACACCTTC; cdr3_aa: CAISEDSSNYGYTF
v_call: TRBV19; clone_size: .; j_call: TRBJ1-2; d_call: .; cdr3_nt: TGTGCCAGTAATGAGGGCTCAGTTAACTATGGCTACACCTTC; cdr3_aa: CASNEGSVNYGYTF
v_call: TRBV7-3; clone_size: few; j_call: TRBJ2-7; d_call: TRBD1; cdr3_nt: TGTGCCAGCAGCTTCCCTGACAGGGGTGCCCACGAGCAGTACTTC; cdr3_aa: CASSFPDRGAHEQYF
v_call: TRBV9; clone_size: .; j_call: TRBJ2-6; d_call: .; cdr3_nt: TGTGCCAGCAGCGACCTTTTCGGGTCTGGGGCCAACGTCCTGACTTTC; cdr3_aa: CASSDLFGSGANVLTF
v_call: TRBV11-2; clone_size: .; j_call: TRBJ2-3; d_call: .; cdr3_nt: TGTGCCAGCAGCCCAATCGACACGGGGTTTGGAAATACGCAGTATTTT; cdr3_aa: CASSPIDTGFGNTQYF
v_call: TRBV10-3; clone_size: .; j_call: TRBJ1-5; d_call: .; cdr3_nt: TGTGCCATCAGTGAGGCGGGTCTTCTTAGCAATCAGCCCCAGCATTTT; cdr3_aa: CAISEAGLLSNQPQHF
v_call: TRBV13; clone_size: .; j_call: TRBJ2-7; d_call: TRBD1; cdr3_nt: TGTGCCAGCAGCTTCAACAGGGGCGCCGCAATCTCCGAGCAGTACTTC; cdr3_aa: CASSFNRGAAISEQYF
v_call: TRBV9; clone_size: once; j_call: TRBJ2-1; d_call: .; cdr3_nt: TGTGCCAGCAGCGTAGGGGTGGGACTCGATGAGCAGTTCTTC; cdr3_aa: CASSVGVGLDEQFF
v_call: TRBV11-2; clone_size: once; j_call: TRBJ2-3; d_call: TRBD2; cdr3_nt: TGTGCCAGCAGCTTACCTAGCGGGGTTAGCACAGATACGCAGTATTTT; cdr3_aa: CASSLPSGVSTDTQYF
v_call: TRBV2; clone_size: .; j_call: TRBJ2-7; d_call: TRBD2; cdr3_nt: TGTGCCAGCAATGCCGGGACTAGCTACGAGCAGTACTTC; cdr3_aa: CASNAGTSYEQYF
v_call: TRBV27; clone_size: few; j_call: TRBJ1-1; d_call: TRBD1; cdr3_nt: TGTGCCAGCAGTAACAGGGGGATGCTTTCGGACACTGAAGCTTTCTTT; cdr3_aa: CASSNRGMLSDTEAFF
v_call: TRBV7-6; clone_size: .; j_call: TRBJ2-7; d_call: .; cdr3_nt: TGTGCCAGCACCCCAAGGGGGGGCTCCTACGAGCAGTACTTC; cdr3_aa: CASTPRGGSYEQYF
v_call: TRBV9; clone_size: .; j_call: TRBJ2-7; d_call: TRBD2; cdr3_nt: TGTGCCAGCAGCGCCTCCGGGACTAGCGGGGGCGAGCAGTACTTC; cdr3_aa: CASSASGTSGGEQYF
v_call: TRBV7-9; clone_size: .; j_call: TRBJ2-3; d_call: TRBD2; cdr3_nt: TGTGCCAGCAGCTTAGGACTAGCGTTGGGGATCACAGATACGCAGTATTTT; cdr3_aa: CASSLGLALGITDTQYF
v_call: TRBV6-1; clone_size: .; j_call: TRBJ1-5; d_call: .; cdr3_nt: TGTGCCAGCAGTGAGGCCCTTAGCAATCAGCCCCAGCATTTT; cdr3_aa: CASSEALSNQPQHF
v_call: TRBV27; clone_size: once; j_call: TRBJ1-2; d_call: TRBD1; cdr3_nt: TGTGCCAGCAGTTTAAGGCAGGGGGGCTATGGCTACACCTTC; cdr3_aa: CASSLRQGGYGYTF
v_call: TRBV5-1; clone_size: .; j_call: TRBJ1-1; d_call: .; cdr3_nt: TGCGCCAGCAGCTTGGGGATCGGGACTGAAGCTTTCTTT; cdr3_aa: CASSLGIGTEAFF
v_call: TRBV7-3; clone_size: .; j_call: TRBJ2-1; d_call: TRBD2; cdr3_nt: TGTGCCAGCAGCATAGCGGGGGGGCCGGAGAATGAGCAGTTCTTC; cdr3_aa: CASSIAGGPENEQFF
v_call: TRBV29-1; clone_size: .; j_call: TRBJ2-3; d_call: .; cdr3_nt: TGCAGCGTACCCTCCCAACTTCACACAGATACGCAGTATTTT; cdr3_aa: CSVPSQLHTDTQYF
v_call: TRBV6-1; clone_size: .; j_call: TRBJ2-7; d_call: TRBD1; cdr3_nt: TGTGCCAGCAGTGTATCGGGACAGGGGGCGTCCTACGAGCAGTACTTC; cdr3_aa: CASSVSGQGASYEQYF
v_call: TRBV7-2; clone_size: .; j_call: TRBJ1-4; d_call: .; cdr3_nt: TGTGCCAGCAGCTCATCCCGACAGCTGGGCGAAAAACTGTTTTTT; cdr3_aa: CASSSSRQLGEKLFF
v_call: TRBV11-3; clone_size: once; j_call: TRBJ2-5; d_call: TRBD2; cdr3_nt: TGTGCCAGCAGTGCCGGGGGAGGGGAGACCCAGTACTTC; cdr3_aa: CASSAGGGETQYF